This TCR beta chain comes out of a study of T cell responses to AZD1222 COVID-19 vaccine. The study, taken as a whole, reports: Targeting of unmutated variant regions was reportedly seen in nearly half of spike-specific TCRs. Clonal diversity was possibly underestimated; the donors were predominantly white British and more often female. Only six AZD1222 recipients tested seropositive at baseline.

Clones were sequenced by immunoSEQ multiplex PCR, and TCRdb holds only the in-frame ones, with some missing. The table lists 180,000 or so clones, more than 80% of them singletons. Trimming took 3 bases from V and 5 from J, leaving 12 bases between them. This CDR3 contains 13 residues. CDR1 is SGHDT and CDR2 is YYEEEE in the germline V gene. Turning to this clone: The target antigen is unknown.

The source of this sequence is an adult in good health. V gene TRBV5-6 combines with J gene TRBJ2-7; tentative D call: TRBD1 (6 bases). The sample was peripheral blood, taken on day 0 of AZD1222 vaccination. The CDR3 bases are TGTGCCAGCAGCTCGCAGGGGATCGACGAGCAGTACTTC. It translates to CASSSQGIDEQYF.